The present TCR beta chain was sequenced within a study of blood T cells in healthy people across ages. Study-level results: CMV status of donors was unknown, possibly confounding expanded clonotype changes.

Primers used in a second PCR of roughly 6 to 12 cycles were a sample-barcoded 5' primer and a J-beta primer mix. TCRdb re-analysed the 5' RACE reads in MiXCR, keeping a single row per CDR3 protein. This sample has 650,000 to 1,000,000 distinct CDR3 sequences, with about 34% found just once. This clonotype was seen more than once but under ten times. Its antigen is not known. Germline CDR1 and CDR2: SEHNR and FQNEAQ (reference sequence). Trimming at V came to 7 bases and at J to 4 bases, leaving 8 bases not matched to a gene. CDR3 length equals 14 residues. Sequenced: blood. The chain recombines TRBV7-9 with TRBJ1-2, with TRBD1 matching 8 bases. This clonotype was sampled from a man aged 18 to 30 in good health. Written as DNA, the CDR3 is TGTGCCAGCAACCATGACAGGGGACTCTATGGCTACACCTTC. Translating gives CASNHDRGLYGYTF.